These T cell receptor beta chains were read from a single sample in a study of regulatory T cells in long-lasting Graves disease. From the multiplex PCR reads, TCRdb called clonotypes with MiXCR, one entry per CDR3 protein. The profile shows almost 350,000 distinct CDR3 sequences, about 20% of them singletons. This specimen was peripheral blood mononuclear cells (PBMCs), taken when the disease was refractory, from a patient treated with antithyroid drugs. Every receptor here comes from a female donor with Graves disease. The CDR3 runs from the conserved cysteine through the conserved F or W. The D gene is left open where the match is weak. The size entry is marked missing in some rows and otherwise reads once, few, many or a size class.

CDR3aa: CASSLMGGLVTDTQYF
CDR3nt: TGTGCCAGCAGCTTAATGGGGGGGCTCGTTACAGATACGCAGTATTTT
abundance: NA
v_gene: TRBV7-3
j_gene: TRBJ2-3
d_gene: NA

CDR3aa: CASSEWGGGRGYEQYF
CDR3nt: TGTGCCAGCAGTGAATGGGGGGGCGGGAGAGGCTACGAGCAGTACTTC
abundance: many
v_gene: TRBV25-1
j_gene: TRBJ2-7
d_gene: NA

CDR3aa: CASSLPSGSSYNEQFF
CDR3nt: TGTGCCAGCAGTTTACCTAGCGGAAGCTCCTACAATGAGCAGTTCTTC
abundance: few
v_gene: TRBV12-3/TRBV12-4
j_gene: TRBJ2-1
d_gene: TRBD2

CDR3aa: CASTKQARTPQHF
CDR3nt: TGTGCCAGCACTAAACAGGCAAGGACGCCCCAGCATTTT
abundance: many
v_gene: TRBV12-3/TRBV12-4
j_gene: TRBJ1-5
d_gene: NA

CDR3aa: CASSDDRGAKAETQYF
CDR3nt: TGTGCCAGCAGTGACGACAGGGGGGCCAAGGCGGAGACCCAGTACTTC
abundance: NA
v_gene: TRBV6-2/TRBV6-3
j_gene: TRBJ2-5
d_gene: TRBD1

CDR3aa: CSVLPRERSEAFF
CDR3nt: TGCAGCGTGCTACCAAGGGAGAGGAGTGAAGCTTTCTTT
abundance: many
v_gene: TRBV29-1
j_gene: TRBJ1-1
d_gene: NA

CDR3aa: CAISESVTPPGELFF
CDR3nt: TGTGCCATCAGTGAGTCAGTCACACCACCCGGGGAGCTGTTTTTT
abundance: few
v_gene: TRBV10-3
j_gene: TRBJ2-2
d_gene: NA

CDR3aa: CASTSRGRTYEQYF
CDR3nt: TGTGCCAGCACCTCTCGGGGCCGGACCTACGAGCAGTACTTC
abundance: few
v_gene: TRBV7-8
j_gene: TRBJ2-7
d_gene: NA

CDR3aa: CASVGDSMNTEAFF
CDR3nt: TGTGCCAGCGTAGGGGACAGCATGAACACTGAAGCTTTCTTT
abundance: many
v_gene: TRBV2
j_gene: TRBJ1-1
d_gene: TRBD1

CDR3aa: CATSRDGTGSGNEQFF
CDR3nt: TGTGCCACCAGCAGAGACGGGACAGGGTCAGGGAATGAGCAGTTCTTC
abundance: NA
v_gene: TRBV15
j_gene: TRBJ2-1
d_gene: TRBD1

CDR3aa: CASSFLPQGAYGYTF
CDR3nt: TGTGCCAGCAGTTTTCTCCCTCAGGGTGCCTATGGCTACACCTTC
abundance: many
v_gene: TRBV27
j_gene: TRBJ1-2
d_gene: NA

CDR3aa: CASSPPWTAQETQYF
CDR3nt: TGTGCCAGCTCACCACCGTGGACAGCCCAAGAGACCCAGTACTTC
abundance: few
v_gene: TRBV18
j_gene: TRBJ2-5
d_gene: NA

CDR3aa: CASSPEWGRQLVLTF
CDR3nt: TGTGCCAGCAGCCCCGAGTGGGGAAGACAGCTCGTCCTGACTTTC
abundance: NA
v_gene: TRBV6-1
j_gene: TRBJ2-6
d_gene: NA

CDR3aa: CATSRDRGSFYGYTF
CDR3nt: TGTGCCACCAGCAGAGATCGCGGAAGCTTCTATGGCTACACCTTC
abundance: NA
v_gene: TRBV15
j_gene: TRBJ1-2
d_gene: NA

CDR3aa: CASSDGAGQPQHF
CDR3nt: TGCGCCAGCAGTGACGGGGCGGGTCAGCCCCAGCATTTT
abundance: NA
v_gene: TRBV10-2
j_gene: TRBJ1-5
d_gene: NA

CDR3aa: CASSQPLAALSYEQYF
CDR3nt: TGTGCCAGCAGTCAGCCTCTAGCGGCCCTTTCCTACGAGCAGTACTTC
abundance: many
v_gene: TRBV6-1
j_gene: TRBJ2-7
d_gene: TRBD2

CDR3aa: CSVIRTSGRFEQYF
CDR3nt: TGCAGCGTCATCAGGACTAGCGGGAGGTTCGAGCAGTACTTC
abundance: many
v_gene: TRBV29-1
j_gene: TRBJ2-7
d_gene: TRBD2

CDR3aa: CASSHTGGNQPQHF
CDR3nt: TGTGCCAGCAGTCATACAGGGGGCAATCAGCCCCAGCATTTT
abundance: many
v_gene: TRBV27
j_gene: TRBJ1-5
d_gene: TRBD1

CDR3aa: CASSFGFRPLGETQYF
CDR3nt: TGTGCCAGCAGCTTCGGCTTCCGACCGTTAGGAGAGACCCAGTACTTC
abundance: NA
v_gene: TRBV7-2
j_gene: TRBJ2-5
d_gene: NA

CDR3aa: CASSGLNQETQYF
CDR3nt: TGTGCCAGCTCGGGGTTGAACCAAGAGACCCAGTACTTC
abundance: many
v_gene: TRBV18
j_gene: TRBJ2-5
d_gene: NA

CDR3aa: CASRVSGGGYNQPQHF
CDR3nt: TGTGCCAGTAGAGTATCTGGAGGGGGCTACAATCAGCCCCAGCATTTT
abundance: many
v_gene: TRBV19
j_gene: TRBJ1-5
d_gene: TRBD1

CDR3aa: CASSYGGLTGLGRSNQPQHF
CDR3nt: TGTGCCAGCAGTTATGGGGGCCTGACAGGGTTGGGGAGGAGCAATCAGCCCCAGCATTTT
abundance: many
v_gene: TRBV6-2/TRBV6-3
j_gene: TRBJ1-5
d_gene: TRBD1

CDR3aa: CASSESTTLNYGYTF
CDR3nt: TGTGCCAGCAGTGAATCTACGACCCTTAACTATGGCTACACCTTC
abundance: many
v_gene: TRBV2
j_gene: TRBJ1-2
d_gene: NA

CDR3aa: CASTTVRVYSGNTIYF
CDR3nt: TGTGCCAGCACCACCGTCAGGGTCTACTCTGGAAACACCATATATTTT
abundance: many
v_gene: TRBV12-3/TRBV12-4
j_gene: TRBJ1-3
d_gene: NA

CDR3aa: CASSDIGPYQPQHF
CDR3nt: TGTGCCAGCAGTGATATAGGCCCATATCAGCCCCAGCATTTT
abundance: many
v_gene: TRBV2
j_gene: TRBJ1-5
d_gene: NA

CDR3aa: CAWTPYGVSYEQYF
CDR3nt: TGTGCCTGGACCCCGTACGGTGTCTCCTACGAGCAGTACTTC
abundance: many
v_gene: TRBV30
j_gene: TRBJ2-7
d_gene: NA

CDR3aa: CASSQVLAGGATEAFF
CDR3nt: TGCGCCAGCAGCCAAGTTCTGGCAGGGGGCGCGACTGAAGCTTTCTTT
abundance: NA
v_gene: TRBV4-1
j_gene: TRBJ1-1
d_gene: TRBD1

CDR3aa: CASSPPSGALNSPLHF
CDR3nt: TGTGCCAGCTCACCACCGTCGGGGGCGCTTAATTCACCCCTCCACTTT
abundance: many
v_gene: TRBV18
j_gene: TRBJ1-6
d_gene: NA

CDR3aa: CASSFGQGNTEAFF
CDR3nt: TGTGCCAGCAGTTTCGGACAGGGGAACACTGAAGCTTTCTTT
abundance: many
v_gene: TRBV12-3/TRBV12-4
j_gene: TRBJ1-1
d_gene: TRBD1

CDR3aa: CSVEGQANEQYF
CDR3nt: TGCAGCGTTGAAGGACAGGCCAACGAGCAGTACTTC
abundance: many
v_gene: TRBV29-1
j_gene: TRBJ2-7
d_gene: NA

CDR3aa: CASSLADGNTIYF
CDR3nt: TGTGCCAGCAGCTTAGCGGACGGAAACACCATATATTTT
abundance: many
v_gene: TRBV7-8
j_gene: TRBJ1-3
d_gene: NA

CDR3aa: CASSLEGRLHYEQYF
CDR3nt: TGTGCCAGCAGCTTAGAAGGGCGTCTGCACTACGAGCAGTACTTC
abundance: many
v_gene: TRBV11-3
j_gene: TRBJ2-7
d_gene: NA

CDR3aa: CSARDPAGATSETQYF
CDR3nt: TGCAGTGCTAGAGATCCTGCAGGGGCAACCAGTGAGACCCAGTACTTC
abundance: few
v_gene: TRBV20-1
j_gene: TRBJ2-5
d_gene: NA

CDR3aa: CASLNRGGNNEQFF
CDR3nt: TGCGCCAGCCTGAACAGGGGGGGAAACAATGAGCAGTTCTTC
abundance: few
v_gene: TRBV5-1
j_gene: TRBJ2-1
d_gene: NA

CDR3aa: CASSSLTGGEYYGYTF
CDR3nt: TGTGCCAGCAGCTCGTTAACAGGGGGCGAATACTATGGCTACACCTTC
abundance: NA
v_gene: TRBV5-6
j_gene: TRBJ1-2
d_gene: TRBD1

CDR3aa: CAISESGGNTGELFF
CDR3nt: TGTGCCATCAGTGAGTCCGGGGGGAACACCGGGGAGCTGTTTTTT
abundance: NA
v_gene: TRBV10-3
j_gene: TRBJ2-2
d_gene: NA

CDR3aa: CASSSGAQYF
CDR3nt: TGTGCCAGCAGCTCAGGTGCGCAGTATTTT
abundance: once
v_gene: TRBV7-9
j_gene: TRBJ2-3
d_gene: NA

CDR3aa: CASTTRDRAYNEQFF
CDR3nt: TGTGCCAGCACTACCCGGGACAGGGCCTACAATGAGCAGTTCTTC
abundance: NA
v_gene: TRBV5-4
j_gene: TRBJ2-1
d_gene: TRBD1

CDR3aa: CASSSSVVFSGNTIYF
CDR3nt: TGTGCCAGCAGCTCGTCTGTCGTCTTCTCTGGAAACACCATATATTTT
abundance: NA
v_gene: TRBV9
j_gene: TRBJ1-3
d_gene: NA

CDR3aa: CASKQGANSPLHF
CDR3nt: TGTGCCAGCAAACAGGGGGCAAATTCACCCCTCCACTTT
abundance: NA
v_gene: TRBV28
j_gene: TRBJ1-6
d_gene: TRBD1

CDR3aa: CSDSNRTGYNTGELFF
CDR3nt: TGCAGTGACAGCAACCGGACAGGGTACAACACCGGGGAGCTGTTTTTT
abundance: NA
v_gene: TRBV20-1
j_gene: TRBJ2-2
d_gene: TRBD1